What follows is one TCR beta chain and its context. Its antigen is not identified. These data are taken from a study of cytomegalovirus exposure and HLA in healthy donors. Points from the study as a whole: Beyond CMV serostatus, there was no information to go on about immune exposure.

The CDR3 totals 14 residues. V gave up 6 bases and J gave up 3 bases; unmatched junction bases: 4. The germline V gene has CDR1 LNHDA and CDR2 SQIVND (reference sequence). It was with 60 Vbeta and 13 Jbeta primers that the PCR ran. Produced via immunoSEQ multiplex PCR; TCRdb's table is partial and in-frame only. This sample has roughly 110,000 clones; around 77% occur once, and the top ten carry around 4%. Sequencing was carried out using PBMCs. This clonotype was sampled from a male donor in good health and CMV-seronegative. The gene calls are TRBV19 and TRBJ2-2, with TRBD1 identical over 7 bases. The DNA for the CDR3 is TGTGCCAGTAGCCGGGACAGCTACACCGGGGAGCTGTTTTTT. Translating it yields CASSRDSYTGELFF.